Reported below is one TCR beta chain. The record originates from a study of shared clonotypes between healthy human individuals. Division of CD4+ cells produced a CD45RA+ naive subset and a CD45RA-negative memory subset. Method: immunoSEQ multiplex PCR; TCRdb's copy keeps in-frame clones and lacks some. The sample records about 980,000 clones, 60% to 85% being singletons. The clonotype originates from a man aged 18-30 years in good health. Material for sequencing was memory CD4+ T cells sorted from blood. The sample's subset: CD45RA-negative fraction.

In DNA, the CDR3 is TGTGCCAGCAGCTTCGGGACAGGGTTTTCCGGGGAGCTGTTTTTT. It specifies CASSFGTGFSGELFF. The chain combines TRBV7-9 with TRBJ2-2; TRBD1 aligns across 9 bases. The germline V gene encodes CDR1 SEHNR and CDR2 FQNEAQ (reference sequence). This CDR3 has 15 amino acids. With V trimmed by 3 bases and J by 6 bases, 5 bases remained unmatched.